The next 6 T cell receptor beta chains were all read from a single sample in a study of neurological immune-mediated disorders. Using its own MiXCR run on the 5' RACE reads, TCRdb lists one record per CDR3 protein. Of some 55,000 distinct CDR3 sequences in the sample, roughly 8.3% were seen once. The time point: longitudinal time-point 3. Sequencing was done on a sample of PBMCs. The receptors stem from a woman aged 40 to 50 in good health.

This clonotype has at least ten counts. V gene TRBV20-1 combines with J gene TRBJ2-7; 7 bases are shared with TRBD2. The germline V gene has CDR1 DFQATT and CDR2 SNEGSKA (reference sequence). The CDR3 totals 14 residues. Trimming took 5 bases from V and 1 from J; bases not matched to a gene: 8. The CDR3 sequence is CSASYMGGSYEQYF. The DNA for the CDR3 is TGCAGTGCTTCTTATATGGGAGGGTCCTACGAGCAGTACTTC.

This clonotype occurred many times. This rearrangement joins TRBV6-5 to TRBJ1-1; D not resolved. From germline, CDR1 is MNHEY and CDR2 SVGAGI. V was cut by 2 bases and J by 1 base, with 8 bases left in between. The CDR3 length is 14 residues. CDR3 DNA: TGTGCCAGCAGTTACAGGGCAGGGAACACTGAAGCTTTCTTT. Its translation is CASSYRAGNTEAFF.

This clonotype was detected ten times or more. The rearrangement joins TRBV5-1 to TRBJ2-5; tentatively, D is TRBD1 (6 bases). This CDR3 contains 14 residues. V was shortened by 0 bases and J by 2 bases, with 8 bases between the two germline ends. In germline, CDR1 is SGHRS, CDR2 YFSETQ. As DNA, the CDR3 is TGCGCCAGCAGCTTGGGAGGGACACAAGAGACCCAGTACTTC. This codes for CASSLGGTQETQYF. The entire variable domain, with the rest obtained from reference TRBV5-1 and TRBJ2-5, is as follows: KAGVTQTPRYLIKTRGQQVTLSCSPISGHRSVSWYQQTPGQGLQFLFEYFSETQRNKGNFPGRFSGRQFSNSRSEMNVSTLELGDSALYLCASSLGGTQETQYFGPGTRLLVL.

This clonotype was seen repeatedly, ten times or more. The chain has TRBV6-2 or TRBV6-3 and TRBJ2-7; D gene unclear. CDR3 length: 13 residues. The V end lost 0 bases, the J end lost 5 bases, and 8 bases lay between the germline ends. CDR1 and CDR2 (germline): MNHEY, SVGEGT. CDR3 sequence: CASSYSTSDEQYF. CDR3 nucleotide sequence: TGTGCCAGCAGTTACTCGACATCTGACGAGCAGTACTTC.

The table lists this clonotype with a few counts. This may come from a read error, since a much larger clone is one base off. This chain links TRBV5-6 with TRBJ1-2; D is ambiguous. This CDR3 has 15 amino acids. Trimming cost V 1 base and J 6 bases, with 16 bases left between them. Germline values: CDR1 SGHDT, CDR2 YYEEEE. This chain's CDR3 is CASSLMMQSNHGYTF. The CDR3 region has the DNA TGTGCCAGCAGCTTGATGATGCAGTCGAACCATGGCTACACCTTC.

In its sample, this clonotype was seen many times. The chain is built from TRBV18 and TRBJ1-4; D unresolved. Trimming pared 4 bases from V and 4 bases from J, leaving 7 bases between. CDR1 is KGHSH, CDR2 LQKENI, per germline. The CDR3 contains 13 residues. In DNA form, the CDR3 reads TGTGCCAGCTCACTTGACCGTAATGAAAAACTGTTTTTT. This sequence encodes CASSLDRNEKLFF.